This TCR beta chain was captured in a study of regulatory and conventional T cells in RAG deficiency. Some clones are missing from TCRdb's copy, which holds only in-frame ones; the method was immunoSEQ multiplex PCR. The repertoire holds 500 or so clones, about 80% seen once, with roughly 28% in the top ten. Regulatory T cells were sorted from blood as CD4+ CD25-high CD127-low cells. V lost 0 bases to trimming and J lost 6 bases, with 14 bases between them. This CDR3 comprises 15 residues. Per germline, CDR1 LGHNA and CDR2 YSLEER. The receptor comes from a human donor with RAG deficiency presenting as severe combined immunodeficiency. The sample was Tregs sorted from blood. The chain uses TRBV4-3 and TRBJ1-1; D is unclear. DNA of the CDR3: TGCGCCAGCAGCCAAGATCGGACCTTTGTGGCTGAAGCTTTCTTT. Its translation is CASSQDRTFVAEAFF.